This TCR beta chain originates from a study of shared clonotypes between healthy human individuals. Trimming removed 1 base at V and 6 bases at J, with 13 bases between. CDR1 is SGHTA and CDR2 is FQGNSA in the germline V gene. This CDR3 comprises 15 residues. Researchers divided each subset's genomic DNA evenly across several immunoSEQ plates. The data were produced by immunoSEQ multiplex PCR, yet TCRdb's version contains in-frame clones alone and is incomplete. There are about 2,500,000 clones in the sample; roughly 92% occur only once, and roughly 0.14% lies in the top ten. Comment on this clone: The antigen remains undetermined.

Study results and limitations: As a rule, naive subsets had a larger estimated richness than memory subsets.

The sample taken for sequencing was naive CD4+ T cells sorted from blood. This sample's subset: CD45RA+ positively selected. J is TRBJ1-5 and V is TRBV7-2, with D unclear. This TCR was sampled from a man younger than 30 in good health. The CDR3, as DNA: TGTGCCAGCAGCTTAGGCCTCATGGGTTCTCAGCCCCAGCATTTT. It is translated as CASSLGLMGSQPQHF.